This TCR beta chain derives from a study of control samples from healthy donors and cancer patients. This clone was detected only once. Germline assignment: CDR1 ENHRY and CDR2 SYGVKD. V was clipped by 10 bases and J by 1 base; unmatched bases: 9. The CDR3 loop spans 14 amino acids. Repertoires were generated with immunoSEQ multiplex PCR, while TCRdb's copy carries only in-frame clones and drops some. This sample carries some 82,000 clones, about 89% of them seen once, and the ten largest clones take roughly 20%. This TCR came from a man over 45 in good health. The sequenced sample consisted of blood. The rearrangement joins TRBV10-3 to TRBJ1-2, with 7 bases matching TRBD1. This CDR3 is CANPRQGGNYGYTF. CDR3 nucleotide sequence: TGTGCCAACCCTCGACAGGGAGGTAACTATGGCTACACCTTC.